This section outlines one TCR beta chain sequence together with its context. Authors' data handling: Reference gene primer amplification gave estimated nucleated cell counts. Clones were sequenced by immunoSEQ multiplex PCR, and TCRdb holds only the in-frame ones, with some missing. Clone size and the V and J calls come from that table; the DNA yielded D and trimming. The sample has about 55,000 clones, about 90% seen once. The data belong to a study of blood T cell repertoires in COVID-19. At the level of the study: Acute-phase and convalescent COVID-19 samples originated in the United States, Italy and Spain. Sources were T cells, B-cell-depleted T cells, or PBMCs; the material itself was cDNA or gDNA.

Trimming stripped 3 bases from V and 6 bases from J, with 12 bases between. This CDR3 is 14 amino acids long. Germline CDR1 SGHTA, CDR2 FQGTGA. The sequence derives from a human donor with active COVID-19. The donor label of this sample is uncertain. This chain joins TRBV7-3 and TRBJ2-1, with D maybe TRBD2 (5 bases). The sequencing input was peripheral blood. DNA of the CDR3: TGTGCCAGCAGCTTGTACGGGGTTGGCAATGAGCAGTTCTTC. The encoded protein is CASSLYGVGNEQFF.